The clone carrying this T cell receptor (beta chain) appeared once. This record comes from a study of cytomegalovirus exposure and HLA in healthy donors. CDR3 length: 15 amino acids. Trimming took 7 bases from V and 4 from J; bases not matched to a gene: 13. Germline loops: CDR1 SNHLY, CDR2 FYNNEI. The PCR had 60 Vbeta and 13 Jbeta primers. Sequencing was performed with immunoSEQ multiplex PCR; in TCRdb, only in-frame clones are kept and a portion is missing. This repertoire shows more than 130,000 clones, roughly three quarters found once; its top ten account for 5% to 5.5%. The rearrangement uses TRBV2 and TRBJ2-7; 7 bases agree with TRBD1. The sequenced sample consisted of PBMCs. This receptor was obtained from a male donor in good health and CMV-seronegative. The CDR3 here is CASNTGQIKEYEQYF. The CDR3 nucleotides read TGTGCCAGCAATACGGGACAGATCAAGGAGTACGAGCAGTACTTC. Full variable domain (remainder filled in from reference TRBV2 and TRBJ2-7): EPEVTQTPSHQVTQMGQEVILRCVPISNHLYFYWYRQILGQKVEFLVSFYNNEISEKSEIFDDQFSVERPDGSNFTLKIRSTKLEDSAMYFCASNTGQIKEYEQYFGPGTRLTVT.